This T cell receptor (beta chain) was sequenced during a study of CD8 T cells in ankylosing spondylitis (dated by TCRdb to the late 2010s). Describing the broader study: T cell receptor beta repertoires were profiled in healthy donors and ankylosing spondylitis patients so that disease-linked TCR variants could be found. The whole study cohort included some 100 healthy donors and 20 to 30 ankylosing spondylitis patients. Peripheral blood was sampled, and synovial fluid was also collected from ankylosing spondylitis patients. Here is what the overall study found, with its caveats: The disease-linked clones had a CD8+ phenotype and were found at relatively low frequencies in peripheral blood. Blood from ankylosing spondylitis patients appeared to be characterized by a TCR beta motif made up of seven or eight highly homologous amino acid variants. Some motif variants were previously reported in synovial fluid and blood of reactive arthritis patients, suggesting common disease-initiation mechanisms. According to the report, matched synovial fluid samples from ankylosing spondylitis patients were significantly enriched for the disease-linked clones.

TCRdb names Illumina HiSeq 2500 as the instrument used. Quantitative 5'-RACE with molecular barcodes was used to prepare TCR beta libraries. Concerning the study's data processing: To identify disease-linked TCR variants, a new computational method was used, one built on a probabilistic model of VDJ rearrangement. TCRdb reprocessing: public reads trimmed at Q25 with fastp, clones called with MiXCR, in-frame beta chains kept. Rows with a matching CDR3 protein are joined into one entry that keeps the most common DNA and genes. The V and J calls were determined by TCRdb, not by the authors. This sample holds approximately 150,000 distinct CDR3 sequences; 9.8% were observed only once. Less than 15% of the sample lies in the top ten. A distance of 6 bases separates the germline ends of V and J, which lose 2 bases and 4 bases respectively. According to the germline V gene (reference sequence), CDR1 reads DFQATT and CDR2 reads SNEGSKA. The CDR3 starts with the cysteine, ends with the phenylalanine, and has 12 residues. The only DNA kept is the CDR3, 36 bases in frame from the first base.

Points on this clonotype: This clone's antigen is unknown. No quality values exist for individual bases; no much larger clone is one base distant.

This receptor was obtained from a female donor with ankylosing spondylitis or in good health (not recorded which). The specimen sequenced was blood, either unsorted or a sorted T cell fraction (not recorded which). Here the chain combines TRBV20-1 and TRBJ1-5; too little of a D gene remains to name it. The CDR3 amino acid sequence is: CSARSGNQPQHF. The DNA reads TGCAGTGCTAGATCCGGGAATCAGCCCCAGCATTTT.